A single TCR beta chain is shown here with its context. Antigen: not known. The data were obtained in a study of graft-versus-host responses after intestinal transplantation. Broader study findings: Among recipient marrow samples, GvH clones were found; some appeared first in ileum or blood.

This CDR3 is built from 15 residues. The junction had 5 bases not matched to a gene; V was cut back by 6 bases and J by 3 bases. Germline assignment: CDR1 LGHNT and CDR2 FRNRAP. Repertoires were generated with immunoSEQ multiplex PCR, while TCRdb's copy carries only in-frame clones and drops some. The sample comprises tens of thousands of clones, roughly 90% of which are singletons, and nearly 0.5% rests with the top ten. Sequenced here: unstimulated CD8+ T cells sorted from spleen or lymph node cells, sampled before intestinal transplant. The sequence came from a human donor who received an intestinal transplant. The genes are TRBV12-5 and TRBJ2-3, with 11 bases matching TRBD1. The CDR3 loop is CASGSGQGATDTQYF. In nucleotides, the CDR3 is TGTGCTAGTGGCTCCGGACAGGGGGCGACAGATACGCAGTATTTT.